This T cell receptor (beta chain) was sequenced in a study of early T cells in non-severe SARS-CoV-2 infection. In the study overall: Unpaired chains resulted from sequencing bulk RNA of unsorted whole blood. Findings and caveats of the study: Anti-spike CD8 responses were favored by VDJdb matching, which missed private and CD4 specificities.

At least ten counts were recorded for this clonotype. The antigen is not known. There are 15 residues in the CDR3. Per the germline V gene, CDR1 is SGDLS and CDR2 is YYNGEE. Deletions cut 3 bases from V and 5 bases from J, with 12 bases between. TCRdb recomputed calls from the 5' RACE reads with MiXCR, one row per CDR3 protein. This sample has some 50,000 distinct CDR3 sequences, with 9.1% found just once. The chain uses TRBV9 and TRBJ1-6, with TRBD1 as a possible D gene (6 bases). The sequence was obtained from an adult who was a healthcare worker with PCR-confirmed SARS-CoV-2 infection or an uninfected control (not recorded which). What was sequenced was whole blood. The CDR3 bases are TGTGCCAGCAGCGCGCTCCCAGGGGATAATTCACCCCTCCACTTT. It is translated as CASSALPGDNSPLHF.